This record concerns one T cell receptor (beta chain) sequence. The source of the sample is a study of blood T cell repertoires in COVID-19. Study as a whole: Samples came from the United States, Italy and Spain, spanning acute and convalescent COVID-19. The analysed material was cDNA or gDNA that came from T cells, B-cell-depleted T cells, or PBMCs.

CDR1 and CDR2 from the germline V gene are ENHRY and SYGVKD. Trimming at V came to 6 bases and at J to 1 base, leaving 7 bases not matched to a gene. The length of the CDR3 is 15 residues. Authors' data handling: Amplifying reference gene primers gave estimates of nucleated cell counts. Produced via immunoSEQ multiplex PCR; TCRdb's table is partial and in-frame only. V and J calls and clone size are as listed in that table; D and trimming were resolved from the DNA. The data contain 40,000 to 65,000 clones, 70% to 90% of them singletons. V usage is TRBV10-3 and J usage is TRBJ2-5; 8 positions agree with TRBD1. Sequencing was performed on peripheral blood. This sequence originates from a man in his 70s with active COVID-19. CDR3: CAIRDSGGPQETQYF. CDR3 DNA: TGTGCCATCAGAGATTCAGGGGGCCCCCAAGAGACCCAGTACTTC.